This T cell receptor beta chain comes out of a study of spatial heterogeneity in lung cancer. This clonotype has at least ten counts. Time point specified: sample taken at primary tumor resection. Unsorted samples of tumor, nontumor lung or frozen PBMC had their whole RNA sequenced. A total of under 80 untreated early-stage non-small cell lung cancer patients served as donors. Germline lookup yields CDR1 MGHRA and CDR2 YSYEKL. Between the trimmed V and J ends, which lost 0 bases and 4 bases, there was a span of 21 bases. The length of the CDR3 is 18 residues. TCRdb redid the calling of the 5' RACE reads with MiXCR, one entry per CDR3 protein. The table has 23,000 or so distinct CDR3 sequences, approximately 4.7% seen once.

The specimen was PBMCs, collected at surgery. The V call is TRBV4-1, the J call TRBJ1-1; a weak D match, TRBD1 (6 bases). The sequence came from a male donor with early-stage non-small cell lung cancer. CDR3 sequence reads: CASSQDRRLQGHGTEAFF. The CDR3 DNA is TGCGCCAGCAGCCAAGATCGGAGGTTGCAGGGGCACGGCACTGAAGCTTTCTTT.